Shown below are 2 T cell receptor beta chains from a single sample sequenced in a study of blood T cell repertoires in COVID-19. Clones were sequenced by immunoSEQ multiplex PCR, and TCRdb holds only the in-frame ones, with some missing. The profile shows 40,000 to 60,000 clones, around 87% of them singletons. Material for sequencing was peripheral blood. The source is a man aged 35-49 years with active COVID-19.

The chain employs TRBV5-1 and TRBJ2-5; 11 bases are a match to TRBD2. Germline V gives CDR1 SGHRS, CDR2 YFSETQ. V lost 5 bases to trimming and J lost 0 bases; unmatched junction nucleotides: 3. The CDR3 sequence is 15 residues long. CDR3 residues: CASRRLAGYQETQYF. In nucleotides, the CDR3 is TGCGCCAGCAGACGACTAGCGGGGTACCAAGAGACCCAGTACTTC.

V gene TRBV19 combines with J gene TRBJ2-3, with D hard to call. CDR1 LNHDA and CDR2 SQIVND come from the germline V gene (reference sequence). V lost 1 base and J 6 bases, leaving 14 bases between the germline ends. This CDR3 contains 15 residues. The CDR3 DNA reads as TGTGCCAGTAGTATAGCGCGAATAGGAGCTGATACGCAGTATTTT. Translated: CASSIARIGADTQYF.